Listed below are T cell receptor beta chains from one sample, sequenced in a study of T cells in Graves' hyperthyroidism and ophthalmopathy. TCRdb processed the multiplex PCR reads anew with MiXCR; each CDR3 protein has one entry. Of hundreds of thousands of distinct CDR3 sequences detected, 12% to 15% appear once; the ten largest clones hold about 10%. Material for sequencing was blood. These receptors all come from a woman between 18 and 29 years old with Graves' hyperthyroidism. Each CDR3 is given with its conserved first and last residue. The D gene is left open where the match is weak. Only part of the rows carry a size: once, few, many, or a class if the clone is expanded.

D gene	clone size	V gene	CDR3 length	J gene	CDR3 DNA	CDR3 protein
TRBD1	NA	TRBV29-1	14	TRBJ1-5	TGCAGCGTTGCCCAGGGGGGAGGTAATCAGCCCCAGCATTTT	CSVAQGGGNQPQHF
TRBD1	many	TRBV3-1	15	TRBJ2-7	TGTGCCAGCAGCCTGTGGACAGGAGACTCCTACGAGCAGTACTTC	CASSLWTGDSYEQYF
NA	many	TRBV6-1	15	TRBJ2-1	TGTGCCAGCAGTTCTCCGGGACTCATACCACATGAGCAGTTCTTC	CASSSPGLIPHEQFF
TRBD1	few	TRBV6-2/TRBV6-3	16	TRBJ2-2	TGTGCCAGCAGAACCCTACAATATACAGGGGCCGGGGAGCTGTTTTTT	CASRTLQYTGAGELFF
NA	many	TRBV6-1	15	TRBJ1-5	TGTGCCAGCAGTACCAAGGCGGGCCACAATCAGCCCCAGCATTTT	CASSTKAGHNQPQHF
TRBD2	many	TRBV11-1	17	TRBJ2-1	TGTGCCAGCAGCCCTGGACTAGCGGGAGCGGACACCAATGAGCAGTTCTTC	CASSPGLAGADTNEQFF
NA	NA	TRBV6-5	12	TRBJ2-1	TGTGCCAGCAGTTCCGGGGGCTCGAGGCAGTTCTTC	CASSSGGSRQFF
NA	NA	TRBV6-1	13	TRBJ2-1	TGTGCCAGCAGCGGAGCAAGGGCTGGCCCCAAGTTCTTC	CASSGARAGPKFF
NA	many	TRBV28	14	TRBJ2-7	TGTGCCAGCAGTTTCCGTTTAGGAACCTACGAGCAGTACTTC	CASSFRLGTYEQYF
NA	many	TRBV30	11	TRBJ1-2	TGTGCCTGGGGATACGGGGATGGCTACACCTTC	CAWGYGDGYTF
NA	many	TRBV3-1	13	TRBJ2-1	TGTGCCAGCAGCCAAGGACTTTACAATGAGCAGTTCTTC	CASSQGLYNEQFF
TRBD2	NA	TRBV20-1	15	TRBJ2-1	TGCAGTGCCCATACCGGGACTAGCGGTAGCGATGAGCAGTTCTTC	CSAHTGTSGSDEQFF
TRBD1	many	TRBV5-1	16	TRBJ2-3	TGCGCCAGCAGCTTGTTGACCGGGACAGGGGGAGATACGCAGTATTTT	CASSLLTGTGGDTQYF
TRBD1	NA	TRBV30	16	TRBJ2-2	TGTGCCTGGACCCCACCGGGACAGGGGGCGCCCGGGGAGCTGTTTTTT	CAWTPPGQGAPGELFF
NA	NA	TRBV19	14	TRBJ2-1	TGTGCCAGTAGTCCAAGGGTACGGAACAATGAGCAGTTCTTC	CASSPRVRNNEQFF